The 31 T cell receptor beta chains below come from one sample, sequenced in a study of memory CD4+ T cells and cytomegalovirus serostatus. Data came from immunoSEQ multiplex PCR; TCRdb stores just in-frame clones and leaves some out. There are about 75,000 clones in the sample; 60% to 80% occur only once, and 2.6% lies in the top ten. Single viable CD3+CD4+CD8-CD45RO+ cells were sorted as the memory CD4+ T cells. The specimen sequenced was memory CD4+ T cells from blood. These receptors all come from an adult in good health and CMV-seropositive.

The chain carries TRBV6-4 and TRBJ1-2, with a possible D match to TRBD1 (5 bases). The CDR3 runs 16 residues. V was clipped by 1 base and J by 8 bases, with 20 bases between them. CDR1 is MRHNA, CDR2 SNTAGT, per germline. Here the CDR3 reads CASSDFPTGTLEGYTF. CDR3 coding DNA: TGTGCCAGCAGTGACTTTCCTACCGGGACGCTGGAGGGCTACACCTTC.

This clone came up a few times. V and J are TRBV7-9 and TRBJ1-4, with 10 bases that match TRBD1. Germline assignment: CDR1 SEHNR and CDR2 FQNEAQ (reference sequence). The CDR3 runs to 17 residues. The junction had 13 bases not matched to a gene; V was cut back by 7 bases and J by 5 bases. In DNA form, the CDR3 reads TGTGCCAGCATGGGTCGAGGACAGGGGGGATTAAATGAAAAACTGTTTTTT. Its translation: CASMGRGQGGLNEKLFF.

The rearrangement links TRBV18 to TRBJ1-1; the D is unclear. Germline CDR1 is KGHSH and CDR2 is LQKENI. V lost 3 bases and J 0 bases, leaving 8 bases between the germline ends. CDR3 length: 14 residues. Written as DNA, the CDR3 is TGTGCCAGCTCACCGCCTCAGGTGAACACTGAAGCTTTCTTT. This gives the protein CASSPPQVNTEAFF.

CDR3 loop: CASSEPPRDTQYF. In DNA form, the CDR3 reads TGTGCCAGCAGTGAACCCCCCAGGGATACGCAGTATTTT. This rearrangement joins TRBV6-1 to TRBJ2-3; D is ambiguous. The CDR3 runs 13 residues. Between the trimmed V and J ends, which lost 2 bases and 6 bases, there was a span of 9 bases. Germline CDR1 reads MNHNS; CDR2 reads SASEGT.

This sequence joins TRBV5-4 and TRBJ2-2; a weak D match, TRBD2 (6 bases). There are 16 residues in the CDR3. Deletions cut 4 bases from V and 4 bases from J, with 17 bases between. Germline lookup yields CDR1 SGHNT and CDR2 YYREEE (reference sequence). CDR3 region: CASSPRGGARTGELFF. In DNA form, the CDR3 reads TGTGCCAGCAGCCCGCGGGGCGGGGCCCGCACCGGGGAGCTGTTTTTT.

The rearrangement links TRBV10-2 to TRBJ2-1; no clear D. The CDR3 is 11 residues long. V lost 8 bases and J 9 bases, leaving 11 bases between the germline ends. The germline gives CDR1 WSHSY, CDR2 SAAADI. The CDR3 sequence: CASELLGEQFF. DNA of the CDR3: TGCGCCAGCGAGCTCCTTGGTGAGCAGTTCTTC.

The V call is TRBV19, the J call TRBJ1-3, with 7 nucleotides matching TRBD1. Losses at the gene ends were 3 bases for V and 0 bases for J; bases not matched to a gene: 2. Germline V gene lookup returns CDR1 LNHDA and CDR2 SQIVND (reference sequence). The CDR3 has 15 residues. The chain's CDR3 is CASSIGQASGNTIYF. CDR3 DNA: TGTGCCAGTAGTATCGGACAGGCCTCTGGAAACACCATATATTTT. Looking up the rest from reference TRBV19 and TRBJ1-3 gives the full variable domain: DGGITQSPKYLFRKEGQNVTLSCEQNLNHDAMYWYRQDPGQGLRLIYYSQIVNDFQKGDIAEGYSVSREKKESFPLTVTSAQKNPTAFYLCASSIGQASGNTIYFGEGSWLTVV.

This chain uses TRBV20-1 with TRBJ2-5; D not certain. Trimming shortened V by 6 bases and J by 4 bases, and 9 bases separated the two germline ends. CDR3 length: 11 residues. Germline loops: CDR1 DFQATT, CDR2 SNEGSKA (reference sequence). CDR3: CSAENIETQYF. CDR3 DNA sequence: TGCAGTGCCGAAAACATAGAGACCCAGTACTTC.

The chain links TRBV19 to TRBJ2-2; D not certain. This CDR3 contains 15 residues. Trimming stripped 2 bases from V and 5 bases from J, with 12 bases between. CDR1 and CDR2 (germline): LNHDA, SQIVND (reference sequence). The CDR3 loop is CASSIIGGPTGELFF. The CDR3 coding sequence is TGTGCCAGTAGTATAATAGGCGGTCCAACCGGGGAGCTGTTTTTT.

This clone appeared once. J is TRBJ1-2 and V is TRBV6-1, with TRBD1 identical over 7 bases. V trimming: 5 bases; J trimming: 4 bases; junction bases outside the gene matches: 1. Germline V gene sequence: CDR1 MNHNS, CDR2 SASEGT. This CDR3 spans 12 amino acids. CDR3: CASSRTGYGYTF. CDR3 DNA sequence: TGTGCCAGCAGTCGGACAGGCTATGGCTACACCTTC.

The CDR3 nucleotides are TGTGCCAGCAGTGAAGAAGTCGGGTGGCAGGGGTTTTCCTACGAGCAGTACTTC. Translating gives CASSEEVGWQGFSYEQYF. J is TRBJ2-7 and V is TRBV6-1; possible D gene TRBD1, 6 bases. Germline V gives CDR1 MNHNS, CDR2 SASEGT. This CDR3 contains 18 residues. Trimming left V 1 base short and J 1 base short, with 20 bases between.

The chain combines TRBV7-2 with TRBJ2-5; no clear D gene. The CDR3 loop spans 14 amino acids. In germline, CDR1 is SGHTA, CDR2 FQGNSA. The V and J ends lost 2 bases and 1 base respectively, with 8 bases between them. CDR3 sequence: CASSLRFPQETQYF. CDR3 nucleotides: TGTGCCAGCAGCTTACGTTTCCCCCAAGAGACCCAGTACTTC.

V gene TRBV6-6 combines with J gene TRBJ1-3, with 9 bases that match TRBD1. The CDR3 length is 16 residues. Per germline, CDR1 MNHNY and CDR2 SVGAGI (reference sequence). After removal of 6 bases from V and 5 bases from J, the junction contained 11 bases not matched to a gene. This CDR3 reads CASSFSETGGRNTIYF. The DNA of the CDR3 is TGTGCCAGCAGCTTCTCTGAGACAGGGGGTAGAAACACCATATATTTT.

The gene calls are TRBV10-3 and TRBJ2-1; D is unresolved. V was pared by 6 bases and J by 0 bases, with 6 bases between. In germline, CDR1 is ENHRY, CDR2 SYGVKD. This CDR3 region has 13 residues. The CDR3 spells CAISPDSYNEQFF. In DNA form, the CDR3 reads TGTGCCATCAGCCCTGACTCCTACAATGAGCAGTTCTTC.

The V gene is TRBV5-6, the J gene TRBJ1-3; 9 nucleotides agree with TRBD1. The CDR3 runs 17 residues. J was trimmed by 0 bases and V by 0 bases; bases with no gene match: 4. Germline loops: CDR1 SGHDT, CDR2 YYEEEE. The CDR3 region has the DNA TGTGCCAGCAGCTTGGTCGGGACAGGGAACTCTGGAAACACCATATATTTT. This sequence encodes CASSLVGTGNSGNTIYF.

The chain's CDR3 is CASSLTGLAGADTQYF. Here the CDR3 DNA reads TGCGCCAGCAGCTTGACAGGACTAGCGGGGGCGGATACGCAGTATTTT. The chain uses TRBV5-1 and TRBJ2-3, with 13 bases lining up with TRBD2. Germline values: CDR1 SGHRS, CDR2 YFSETQ. V lost 1 base to trimming and J lost 6 bases; unmatched junction nucleotides: 5. CDR3 length: 16 residues.

The genes are TRBV4-1 and TRBJ2-1, with 10 bases matching TRBD1. Germline-derived CDR1 and CDR2 are MGHRA and YSYEKL. Trimming removed 0 bases from V and 6 bases from J; junction bases left unmatched: 14. The CDR3 spans 19 residues. As DNA, the CDR3 is TGCGCCAGCAGCCAAGAGCCGGGACAGGGGATAAGACGTGGCAATGAGCAGTTCTTC. It yields the protein CASSQEPGQGIRRGNEQFF.

The rearrangement links TRBV29-1 to TRBJ1-2; D possibly corresponds to TRBD1 (5 bases). The V gene's germline CDR1 is SQVTM and CDR2 ANQGSEA. There are 13 residues in the CDR3. Trimming took off 6 bases at V and 5 bases at J, with 16 bases between the two ends. DNA of the CDR3: TGCAGCGTGCTTCTAGGGGACGGGTATGGCTACACCTTC. This gives the protein CSVLLGDGYGYTF.

The table lists this clone with a few counts. The chain couples TRBV19 to TRBJ1-1; D not resolved. V was cut by 5 bases and J by 0 bases, with 7 bases left in between. CDR3 length: 13 residues. Germline loops: CDR1 LNHDA, CDR2 SQIVND (reference sequence). The CDR3 DNA reads TGTGCCAGTAGTGTCACCATGAACACTGAAGCTTTCTTT. Amino acid sequence: CASSVTMNTEAFF.

The chain uses TRBV5-6 and TRBJ2-7, with D possibly called TRBD1 or TRBD2 (5 bases each). The V end was cut by 0 bases, the J end by 5 bases, with 9 bases between. This CDR3 comprises 13 residues. CDR1 SGHDT and CDR2 YYEEEE come from the germline V gene. CDR3 in amino acids: CASSLGGIHEQYF. Here the CDR3 DNA reads TGTGCCAGCAGCTTGGGGGGGATACACGAGCAGTACTTC.

The chain recombines TRBV28 with TRBJ1-2, with TRBD1 identical over 9 bases. Looked up from germline, CDR1 is MDHEN and CDR2 is SYDVKM. Germline trimming cut 5 bases from V and 8 bases from J; bases unmatched to any gene: 6. The CDR3 has 13 amino acids. The CDR3 coding sequence is TGTGCCAGCAGTCTAGGGACAGGGCGGGGCTACACCTTC. This codes for CASSLGTGRGYTF.

The rearrangement links TRBV10-3 to TRBJ1-3; no definite D call. Per the germline V gene, CDR1 is ENHRY and CDR2 is SYGVKD. V lost 3 bases and J 8 bases, leaving 8 bases between the germline ends. The CDR3 has 12 residues. As DNA, the CDR3 is TGTGCCATCAGTGACATAGACTACACCATATATTTT. It specifies CAISDIDYTIYF.

The rearrangement joins TRBV7-9 to TRBJ2-7; D not resolved. Germline CDR1 reads SEHNR; CDR2 reads FQNEAQ (reference sequence). The V and J ends lost 7 bases and 1 base respectively, with 11 bases between them. This CDR3 region has 13 residues. In DNA form, the CDR3 reads TGTGCCAGCACAAACTTCGGTTCCTACGAGCAGTACTTC. Its translation: CASTNFGSYEQYF.

This sequence joins TRBV15 and TRBJ2-2; no reliable D call. This CDR3 is built from 13 residues. Looked up from germline, CDR1 is LNHNV and CDR2 is YYDKDF (reference sequence). V shed 3 bases and J shed 7 bases, with 9 bases lying between them. CDR3 sequence (DNA): TGTGCCACCAGCAGCCCACTCGGCGGGGAGCTGTTTTTT. This translates into CATSSPLGGELFF.

V is TRBV6-4 and J is TRBJ1-1, with TRBD1 as a possible D gene (5 bases). CDR1 and CDR2 (germline): MRHNA, SNTAGT. V lost 6 bases to trimming and J lost 8 bases, with 16 bases between them. There are 13 residues in the CDR3. The CDR3 here is CASSSEGRGEAFF. CDR3 coding DNA: TGTGCCAGCAGCTCCGAAGGAAGGGGCGAAGCTTTCTTT.

By share, this clone counts as medium-sized. The genes are TRBV19 and TRBJ1-2; D perhaps matches TRBD1 (6 bases). V gave up 3 bases and J gave up 4 bases, with 9 bases separating them. The CDR3 sequence is 13 residues long. Germline CDR1 LNHDA, CDR2 SQIVND (reference sequence). DNA for the CDR3: TGTGCCAGTAGTATCGGACAGATCTATGGCTACACCTTC. Amino acid sequence: CASSIGQIYGYTF.

This sequence joins TRBV11-2 and TRBJ1-2; weak D call: TRBD1 (6 bases). Germline V CDR1 and CDR2: SGHAT, FQNNGV. Trimming removed 1 base at V and 7 bases at J, with 28 bases between. The CDR3 contains 19 residues. This CDR3 reads CASSLGSLGVEGTLSGYTF. The CDR3 nucleotides are TGTGCCAGCAGCTTAGGGAGCTTAGGTGTCGAAGGGACACTTTCTGGCTACACCTTC.

The V call is TRBV2, the J call TRBJ2-1; D perhaps matches TRBD1 (6 bases). Germline lookup yields CDR1 SNHLY and CDR2 FYNNEI. This CDR3 has 11 amino acids. Between the trimmed V and J ends, which lost 4 bases and 12 bases, there was a span of 10 bases. DNA of the CDR3: TGTGCCAGCAGTGTCAGGGGCCCGCAGTTCTTC. It encodes CASSVRGPQFF.

The J gene is TRBJ1-6, the V gene TRBV18; D may be TRBD1 (6 bases). The CDR3 loop spans 16 amino acids. Germline V lookup: CDR1 KGHSH, CDR2 LQKENI. V shed 5 bases and J shed 7 bases, with 18 bases lying between them. In nucleotides, the CDR3 is TGTGCCAGCTCAACCCCCAGGGGACCTCCCAATTCACCCCTCCACTTT. Protein: CASSTPRGPPNSPLHF.

This chain connects TRBV6-1 to TRBJ1-6; TRBD1 is a possible D gene (5 bases). The CDR3 contains 15 residues. The V end lost 0 bases, the J end lost 6 bases, and 9 bases lay between the germline ends. The V gene's germline CDR1 is MNHNS and CDR2 SASEGT. CDR3 loop: CASSEAWGGNSPLHF. Written as DNA, the CDR3 is TGTGCCAGCAGTGAAGCATGGGGGGGTAATTCACCCCTCCACTTT.

The chain has TRBV10-3 and TRBJ2-3; 10 nucleotides match TRBD2. The germline gives CDR1 ENHRY, CDR2 SYGVKD. V dropped 6 bases and J dropped 1; count of bases not matched to a gene: 7. This CDR3 spans 16 amino acids. CDR3 sequence: CAISRIGTSGTDTQYF. DNA of the CDR3: TGTGCCATCAGCAGGATAGGGACTAGCGGCACAGATACGCAGTATTTT.